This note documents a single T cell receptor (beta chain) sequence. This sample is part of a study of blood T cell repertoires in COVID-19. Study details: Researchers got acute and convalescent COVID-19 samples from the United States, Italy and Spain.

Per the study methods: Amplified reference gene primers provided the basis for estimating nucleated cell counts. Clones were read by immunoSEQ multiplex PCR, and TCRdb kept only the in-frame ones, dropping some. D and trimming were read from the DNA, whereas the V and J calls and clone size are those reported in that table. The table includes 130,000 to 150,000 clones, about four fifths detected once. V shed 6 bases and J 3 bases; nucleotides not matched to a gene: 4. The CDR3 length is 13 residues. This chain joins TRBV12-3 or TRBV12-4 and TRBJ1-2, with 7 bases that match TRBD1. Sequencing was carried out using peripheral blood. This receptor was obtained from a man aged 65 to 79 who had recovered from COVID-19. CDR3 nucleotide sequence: TGTGCCAGCAGCGCCCAGGGGGACTATGGCTACACCTTC. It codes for CASSAQGDYGYTF.